Shown below are 6 T cell receptor beta chains from a single sample sequenced in a study of Graves' ophthalmopathy and Graves' hyperthyroidism. Scientists amplified the TCR beta CDR3 regions from RNA transcripts. An initial RT-PCR round employing HTBI primers preceded a second-round multiplex PCR. Using its own MiXCR run on the multiplex PCR reads, TCRdb lists one record per CDR3 protein. Of a few hundred thousand distinct CDR3 sequences in the sample, about 16% were seen once. Source material: peripheral blood. Receptors originate from a woman aged 18 to 35 with Graves' ophthalmopathy.

There are many counts of this clonotype. The CDR3 loop reads CASTQPRAVISYEQYF. The CDR3 nucleotides read TGTGCCAGCACCCAACCCCGGGCCGTGATATCCTACGAGCAGTACTTC. The chain has TRBV6-2 or TRBV6-3 and TRBJ2-7; no clear D gene. V dropped 7 bases and J dropped 1 base, with 20 bases sitting between them. This CDR3 has 16 residues. Germline V lookup: CDR1 MNHEY, CDR2 SVGEGT.

This clonotype was recorded at least ten times. The rearrangement links TRBV6-5 to TRBJ1-1; tentatively, D is TRBD1 (6 bases). V gave up 2 bases and J gave up 6 bases, with 22 bases separating them. The CDR3 loop spans 17 amino acids. Germline CDR1 reads MNHEY; CDR2 reads SVGAGI. Here the CDR3 reads CASSYAHIMGRGSEAFF. CDR3 coding DNA: TGTGCCAGCAGTTACGCCCACATCATGGGCAGGGGCTCTGAAGCTTTCTTT.

This clonotype came up many times. The chain employs TRBV25-1 and TRBJ1-1; TRBD1 is a possible D gene (6 bases). Trimming stripped 7 bases from V and 5 bases from J, with 11 bases between. This CDR3 comprises 12 residues. The V gene's germline CDR1 is MGHDK and CDR2 SYGVNS. The CDR3: CASTRGPTEAFF. The CDR3 bases are TGTGCCAGCACCAGGGGACCGACTGAAGCTTTCTTT.

This clonotype occurred many times. CDR3 amino acids: CASSRPTGSNTEAFF. As DNA, the CDR3 is TGTGCCAGCAGTAGACCGACAGGGTCCAACACTGAAGCTTTCTTT. The chain joins TRBV7-2 to TRBJ1-1; 7 bases align to TRBD1. The V gene's germline CDR1 is SGHTA and CDR2 FQGNSA. Trimming removed 6 bases from V and 2 bases from J; junction bases left unmatched: 9. This CDR3 has 15 amino acids. Using reference TRBV7-2 and TRBJ1-1 for the parts outside the CDR3, the full variable domain is GAGVSQSPSNKVTEKGKDVELRCDPISGHTALYWYRQSLGQGLEFLIYFQGNSAPDKSGLPSDRFSAERTGGSVSTLTIQRTQQEDSAVYLCASSRPTGSNTEAFFGQGTRLTVV.

The table lists this clonotype with many counts. The V and J genes are TRBV7-3 and TRBJ2-2; 7 positions agree with TRBD2. V trimming: 2 bases; J trimming: 7 bases; junction bases outside the gene matches: 4. This CDR3 has 14 amino acids. Per germline, CDR1 SGHTA and CDR2 FQGTGA. CDR3 sequence: CASSLDGGIGELFF. CDR3 nucleotide sequence: TGTGCCAGCAGCTTAGACGGGGGGATCGGGGAGCTGTTTTTT.

This clonotype came up many times. The V gene is TRBV24-1, the J gene TRBJ1-2; TRBD1 matches at 9 bases. Unmatched junction bases numbered 11, after V lost 3 bases and J lost 7 bases. Germline V gene lookup returns CDR1 KGHDR and CDR2 SFDVKD. The CDR3 runs 16 residues. The CDR3 bases are TGTGCCACCAGTGATCTGAAGACACAGGGGGCCAGTGGCTACACCTTC. Its protein is CATSDLKTQGASGYTF.